A single T cell receptor (beta chain) is shown here with its context. This clone's antigen is unknown. No much larger clone is present one base from it, and per-base qualities are unavailable. These data originate in a study of identical twins (dated by TCRdb to 2016 to 2017). Background for the entire study: TCR alpha and beta repertoires from monozygotic twins, unrelated adults of various ages and cord blood were deep-sequenced to test whether fetal clonotypes persist. To rule out contamination, replicate twin experiments were performed at different times with different library preparation protocols.

The cysteine opens and the phenylalanine closes a CDR3 of 20 amino acids. Only CDR3 DNA is held: 60 bases, read in frame from base 1. From V the trimming removes 3 bases and from J it removes 7 bases, while the gene matches leave 22 bases of the junction unaccounted for. Only healthy Caucasian donors were included. Libraries were made using 5' RACE. Sequencing relied on an Illumina HiSeq 2000. Template switching introduced a universal primer binding site; the final cDNA contained a unique molecular identifier, enabling accurate counting of TCR cDNA molecules. Specific primers in the conserved constant-segment region were used to synthesize first-strand cDNA for TCR alpha and beta chains. To control for contamination, each cDNA library was double barcoded with a SMART-Mk sample barcode plus Illumina barcodes. Two successive PCR steps introduced TruSeq adapter sequences along with Illumina sample barcodes. TCR alpha and beta cDNA libraries were sequenced on the Illumina HiSeq platform with custom primers. The paper's processing steps were these. Raw reads were processed with MiGEC to extract unique molecular identifiers, and MiXCR was used to determine CDR3 positions. For each individual, recombination models were inferred using an EM algorithm with the repgenHMM and IGoR tools. Shared clonotypes were analyzed with the tcR package in R, and sharing was normalized by the product of cloneset sizes. Out-of-frame nonproductive sequences were analyzed to study raw recombination free of thymic and clonal selection effects. The public sequencing data were trimmed at Q25 with fastp and processed into clonotypes with MiXCR by TCRdb, which kept only in-frame beta chains. One record per CDR3 amino acid sequence lists the most common genes and DNA. Clone size and V and J calls follow TCRdb, not the original study. This sample lists approximately 1.8 million distinct CDR3 sequences; about 30% were detected once. The ten largest clonotypes hold under 0.35% of the sample.

Results the study describes overall, beyond this receptor: Because the same donors could not be followed over many years, conclusions were based on cross-sectional statistical analysis. Invariant T cells such as MAIT and iNKT could partly confound zero-insertion analyses, though diverse VJ usage argued against this for most clonotypes. Out-of-frame TCR alpha sequences shared between twins showed an excess of low generation-probability sequences compared with coincidental sharing between unrelated individuals. Abundant cord blood beta clonotypes had fewer insertions, young adult naive repertoires showed a similar but weaker trend, and memory repertoires showed no such trend. In beta out-of-frame sequences, excess twin sharing was weaker, because having fewer shared sequences lowered the signal-to-noise ratio. In monozygotic twins, recombination models systematically underestimated out-of-frame TCR alpha sharing, but the models matched the sharing seen between unrelated individuals.

The origin of this receptor is a newborn girl in good health. The sequenced material came from cord blood. The V and J segments used are TRBV12-3 or TRBV12-4 and TRBJ2-7; 12 central nucleotides agree with TRBD2. This receptor carries the CDR3 CASSFRTRLAGVYTYNEQYF. In nucleotides, the sequence is TGTGCCAGCAGTTTCCGGACCAGACTAGCGGGAGTCTATACATACAATGAGCAGTACTTC.